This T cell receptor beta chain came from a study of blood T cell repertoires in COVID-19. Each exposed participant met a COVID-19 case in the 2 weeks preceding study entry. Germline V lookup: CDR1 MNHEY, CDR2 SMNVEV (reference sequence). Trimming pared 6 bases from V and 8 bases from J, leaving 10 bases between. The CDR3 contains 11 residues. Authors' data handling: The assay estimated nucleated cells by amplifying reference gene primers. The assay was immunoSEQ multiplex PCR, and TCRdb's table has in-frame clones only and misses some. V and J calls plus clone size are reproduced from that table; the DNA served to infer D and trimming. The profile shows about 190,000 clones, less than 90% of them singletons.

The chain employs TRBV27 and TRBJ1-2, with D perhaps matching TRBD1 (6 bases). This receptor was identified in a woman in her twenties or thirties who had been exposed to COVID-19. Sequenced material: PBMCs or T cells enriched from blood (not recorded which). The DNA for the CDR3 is TGTGCCAGCAGGGACAGCAAAGGCTACACCTTC. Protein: CASRDSKGYTF.